The 27 T cell receptor beta chains presented below share a single source sample, sequenced in a study of blood T cell repertoires in COVID-19. TCRdb's copy holds only in-frame clones and misses some; the assay was immunoSEQ multiplex PCR. The table records about 140,000 clones, 76% of them present only once. The sample was peripheral blood. These receptors all come from a woman aged 80 or over with active or convalescent COVID-19.

The chain is built from TRBV28 and TRBJ2-3; D may be TRBD1 (5 bases). The CDR3 is 15 residues long. Trimming shortened V by 6 bases and J by 5 bases, and 18 bases separated the two germline ends. Germline-derived CDR1 and CDR2 are MDHEN and SYDVKM. The CDR3 coding sequence is TGTGCCAGCAGGACGGGTGGGGCCGGCCGAGATACGCAGTATTTT. This gives the protein CASRTGGAGRDTQYF.

The rearrangement joins TRBV27 to TRBJ2-7, with 8 bases that match TRBD2. V shed 2 bases, J shed 3 bases, and the junction held 3 bases outside the gene matches. The V gene's germline CDR1 is MNHEY and CDR2 SMNVEV (reference sequence). The length of the CDR3 is 14 residues. The CDR3 region is CASSLTSGRYEQYF. Here the CDR3 DNA reads TGTGCCAGCAGTTTAACTAGCGGTCGCTACGAGCAGTACTTC.

The chain recombines TRBV5-8 with TRBJ2-1; 8 positions agree with TRBD1. V was pared by 4 bases and J by 4 bases, with 13 bases of the junction left unmatched. Germline loops: CDR1 SGHTS, CDR2 YDEGEE. The CDR3 is 17 residues long. The CDR3 bases are TGTGCCAGCAGCCGAAGCATAGCAAGGACAGGGTACAATGAGCAGTTCTTC. Its translation is CASSRSIARTGYNEQFF.

V is TRBV20-1 and J is TRBJ2-7, with D possibly matching TRBD2 (5 bases). CDR3 length equals 11 residues. Germline V lookup: CDR1 DFQATT, CDR2 SNEGSKA (reference sequence). V lost 5 bases and J lost 6, with 11 bases in between. In DNA form, the CDR3 reads TGCAGTGCTGATAGCGCCCGCGAGCAGTACTTC. Amino acids: CSADSAREQYF.

This chain uses TRBV9 with TRBJ1-2; 8 bases are shared with TRBD1. The CDR3 has 16 residues. V dropped 0 bases and J dropped 5; count of bases not matched to a gene: 9. Per the germline V gene, CDR1 is SGDLS and CDR2 is YYNGEE. Here the CDR3 reads CASSVGIDRGVYGYTF. The CDR3 DNA reads TGTGCCAGCAGCGTAGGGATCGACAGGGGAGTTTATGGCTACACCTTC.

Concerning this clone itself: In the same sample, other DNA sequences code for this CDR3. The CDR3 is CASSLAGATNEKLFF. DNA of the CDR3: TGCGCCAGCAGCTTGGCGGGGGCAACTAATGAAAAACTGTTTTTT. This sequence joins TRBV5-1 and TRBJ1-4, with D maybe TRBD1 (5 bases). Germline V gene lookup returns CDR1 SGHRS and CDR2 YFSETQ. Trimming removed 0 bases from V and 0 bases from J, with 6 bases in between. The CDR3 sequence is 15 residues long.

This chain joins TRBV5-1 and TRBJ1-1, with D tentatively TRBD1 (6 bases). Germline assignment: CDR1 SGHRS and CDR2 YFSETQ. The V and J ends lost 1 base and 1 base respectively, with 11 bases between them. CDR3 length: 15 amino acids. The CDR3 coding sequence is TGCGCCAGCAGCTTGCCGGGGGGCGGGAACACTGAAGCTTTCTTT. Protein: CASSLPGGGNTEAFF. The complete variable domain, with remaining parts taken from reference TRBV5-1 and TRBJ1-1, reads KAGVTQTPRYLIKTRGQQVTLSCSPISGHRSVSWYQQTPGQGLQFLFEYFSETQRNKGNFPGRFSGRQFSNSRSEMNVSTLELGDSALYLCASSLPGGGNTEAFFGQGTRLTVV.

The sample holds a few counts of this clone. The V call is TRBV7-6, the J call TRBJ2-1, with 14 nucleotides matching TRBD2. Per the germline V gene, CDR1 is SGHVS and CDR2 is FNYEAQ. This CDR3 is 20 amino acids long. The trim removed 5 bases at V and 0 bases at J, leaving 12 bases unmatched. The CDR3: CASSGIRGLAGENSYNEQFF. The CDR3 bases are TGTGCCAGCAGCGGAATTAGGGGACTAGCGGGGGAAAACTCCTACAATGAGCAGTTCTTC.

The V gene is TRBV19, the J gene TRBJ2-3; 9 bases are a match to TRBD2. CDR1 and CDR2 (germline): LNHDA, SQIVND (reference sequence). V lost 3 bases to trimming and J lost 2 bases; unmatched junction nucleotides: 3. The CDR3 covers 15 residues. The CDR3 bases are TGTGCCAGTAGTATCAGCGGGGGGCACACAGATACGCAGTATTTT. This gives the protein CASSISGGHTDTQYF.

V is TRBV19 and J is TRBJ2-3, with TRBD1 matching over 12 bases. This CDR3 has 13 amino acids. Trimming took 11 bases from V and 5 from J; bases not matched to a gene: 5. Germline CDR1 and CDR2: LNHDA and SQIVND (reference sequence). The CDR3 DNA reads TGTGCCTCGGGACAGGGGGCAGTAGATACGCAGTATTTT. It yields the protein CASGQGAVDTQYF.

This rearrangement joins TRBV6-2 or TRBV6-3 to TRBJ2-7; 8 bases are a match to TRBD2. The germline gives CDR1 MNHEY, CDR2 SVGEGT. Unmatched junction bases numbered 11, after V lost 5 bases and J lost 5 bases. This CDR3 comprises 15 residues. The CDR3 loop is CASSLSGVPTDEQYF. The CDR3 DNA reads TGTGCCAGCAGTCTTAGCGGGGTGCCCACAGACGAGCAGTACTTC.

The chain is built from TRBV6-5 and TRBJ1-4; 9 positions match TRBD1. With 5 bases clipped from V and 7 bases from J, the junction kept 5 bases outside the gene matches. Germline V gene data show CDR1 as MNHEY and CDR2 as SVGAGI. This CDR3 is built from 14 residues. The CDR3 region has the DNA TGTGCCAGCAGTCCCGACAGGGGGAGTGAAAAACTGTTTTTT. It translates to CASSPDRGSEKLFF.

This chain connects TRBV11-2 to TRBJ1-2, with D possibly matching TRBD1 (5 bases). The V and J ends lost 4 bases and 4 bases respectively, with 16 bases between them. The CDR3 loop spans 15 amino acids. From germline, CDR1 is SGHAT and CDR2 FQNNGV. The CDR3 bases are TGTGCCAGCAGCTCCAATATGGGGGGAGGCTATGGCTACACCTTC. Protein sequence: CASSSNMGGGYGYTF.

This clone was observed a few times. Other DNA sequences in this sample translate to the same CDR3. This chain links TRBV4-3 with TRBJ1-1; 8 bases map to TRBD1. Unmatched junction bases numbered 3, after V lost 0 bases and J lost 3 bases. This CDR3 contains 15 residues. Per the germline V gene, CDR1 is LGHNA and CDR2 is YSLEER. The CDR3 sequence: CASSQDTGGDTEAFF. CDR3 DNA: TGCGCCAGCAGCCAAGATACAGGGGGAGACACTGAAGCTTTCTTT.

This chain joins TRBV29-1 and TRBJ1-2; 7 bases line up with TRBD1. Germline V gives CDR1 SQVTM, CDR2 ANQGSEA. CDR3 size: 11 residues. Losses at the gene ends were 7 bases for V and 6 bases for J; bases not matched to a gene: 5. The CDR3, as DNA: TGCAGCGGTGGACAGGACAATGGCTACACCTTC. Protein: CSGGQDNGYTF.

This clone appeared a few times. The rearrangement joins TRBV5-1 to TRBJ1-2, with D perhaps matching TRBD1 (5 bases). V lost 3 bases and J lost 6, with 18 bases in between. Germline assignment: CDR1 SGHRS and CDR2 YFSETQ. CDR3 size: 15 residues. CDR3 in DNA: TGCGCCAGCAGCTCCAACACAGGTTCGAAGAATGGCTACACCTTC. Translation: CASSSNTGSKNGYTF. The full variable domain, its missing parts supplied by reference TRBV5-1 and TRBJ1-2, is KAGVTQTPRYLIKTRGQQVTLSCSPISGHRSVSWYQQTPGQGLQFLFEYFSETQRNKGNFPGRFSGRQFSNSRSEMNVSTLELGDSALYLCASSSNTGSKNGYTFGSGTRLTVV.

This clone came up a few times. The chain links TRBV4-2 to TRBJ1-6; 7 bases fit TRBD1. This CDR3 is 15 amino acids long. Germline V lookup: CDR1 LGHNA, CDR2 YNFKEQ. Unmatched junction bases numbered 4, after V lost 0 bases and J lost 8 bases. The CDR3 is CASSQDRGGDSPLHF. The CDR3 DNA reads as TGTGCCAGCAGCCAAGATCGAGGGGGCGATTCACCCCTCCACTTT.

The chain employs TRBV6-1 and TRBJ2-7; 8 nucleotides align to TRBD2. CDR3 length: 14 residues. Germline-derived CDR1 and CDR2 are MNHNS and SASEGT. With 0 bases clipped from V and 4 bases from J, the junction kept 2 bases outside the gene matches. The CDR3 sequence: CASSEAGGGYEQYF. In DNA form, the CDR3 reads TGTGCCAGCAGTGAAGCCGGGGGGGGTTACGAGCAGTACTTC.

There are a few counts of this clone. The gene calls are TRBV11-1 and TRBJ1-5; 8 bases line up with TRBD1. V was clipped by 6 bases and J by 6 bases; unmatched bases: 4. The CDR3 is 13 amino acids. Looked up from germline, CDR1 is SGHAT and CDR2 is FQDESV (reference sequence). In DNA, the CDR3 is TGTGCCAGCAGTACTACAGGGGGTCAGCCCCAGCATTTT. Translating gives CASSTTGGQPQHF.

The rearrangement uses TRBV28 and TRBJ2-2; a possible D gene is TRBD1 (5 bases). CDR1 is MDHEN and CDR2 is SYDVKM in the germline V gene. Trimming stripped 2 bases from V and 6 bases from J, with 10 bases between. The CDR3 is 14 amino acids. The CDR3 nucleotides read TGTGCCAGCAGTTTAAGGGGTTGGGCCGGGGAGCTGTTTTTT. Encoded protein: CASSLRGWAGELFF. The whole variable domain, remainder taken from reference TRBV28 and TRBJ2-2, is DVKVTQSSRYLVKRTGEKVFLECVQDMDHENMFWYRQDPGLGLRLIYFSYDVKMKEKGDIPEGYSVSREKKERFSLILESASTNQTSMYLCASSLRGWAGELFFGEGSRLTVL.

As regards this clone: Other DNA sequences within the sample encode an identical CDR3. The CDR3 sequence is CASSRRTGGQETQYF. CDR3 in DNA: TGTGCCAGCAGCCGTAGGACAGGGGGGCAAGAGACCCAGTACTTC. The gene calls are TRBV5-6 and TRBJ2-5, with 10 bases aligning to TRBD1. Germline V gene sequence: CDR1 SGHDT, CDR2 YYEEEE. There are 15 residues in the CDR3. The V and J ends lost 4 bases and 2 bases, in that order; junction bases with no gene match: 5.

CDR3 residues: CASSDSSRTGELFF. For the CDR3, the DNA is TGTGCCAGCAGTGATAGTTCCCGCACCGGGGAGCTGTTTTTT. The V and J genes are TRBV6-1 and TRBJ2-2, with D unresolved. Trimming pared 3 bases from V and 4 bases from J, leaving 9 bases between. CDR3 length equals 14 residues. Germline CDR1 MNHNS, CDR2 SASEGT.

CDR3 in DNA: TGCGCCAGCAGCGACACAAGAGGGCAGTACTTC. Amino acid sequence: CASSDTRGQYF. The chain carries TRBV5-1 and TRBJ2-5, with a possible D match to TRBD2 (5 bases). The germline V gene has CDR1 SGHRS and CDR2 YFSETQ. The CDR3 covers 11 residues. V lost 4 bases to trimming and J lost 11 bases, with 12 bases between them. Complete variable domain (other parts from reference TRBV5-1 and TRBJ2-5): KAGVTQTPRYLIKTRGQQVTLSCSPISGHRSVSWYQQTPGQGLQFLFEYFSETQRNKGNFPGRFSGRQFSNSRSEMNVSTLELGDSALYLCASSDTRGQYFGPGTRLLVL.

Only a few counts were recorded for this clone. The chain employs TRBV6-5 and TRBJ1-3; D call uncertain. This CDR3 region has 13 residues. Germline V lookup: CDR1 MNHEY, CDR2 SVGAGI. V was trimmed by 6 bases and J by 4 bases, leaving 10 bases between them. CDR3 bases: TGTGCCAGCAGCTCCCCCGGGGGAAACACCATATATTTT. Translating it yields CASSSPGGNTIYF.

A word on this clone: This sample includes further DNA sequences coding for the same CDR3. The chain recombines TRBV18 with TRBJ1-5; D not resolved. Germline V CDR1 and CDR2: KGHSH, LQKENI. V lost 1 base and J 7 bases, leaving 8 bases between the germline ends. The CDR3 length is 13 residues. The CDR3 DNA sequence: TGTGCCAGCTCACCACAGGCGGGACAGCCCCAGCATTTT. Its protein is CASSPQAGQPQHF.

This sequence joins TRBV7-8 and TRBJ1-6, with TRBD1 as a possible D gene (5 bases). This CDR3 contains 13 residues. The germline CDR1 and CDR2 sequences are SGHVS and FQNEAQ. V dropped 3 bases and J dropped 7 bases, with 7 bases sitting between them. The CDR3 sequence is CASSLYRNSPLHF. CDR3 sequence (DNA): TGTGCCAGCAGCTTGTACAGGAATTCACCCCTCCACTTT.

The rearrangement joins TRBV5-1 to TRBJ2-5; tentatively, D is TRBD1 (6 bases). From germline, CDR1 is SGHRS and CDR2 YFSETQ. This CDR3 contains 16 residues. The ends were cut back, 4 bases at V and 3 bases at J, with 19 bases in the middle. CDR3 bases: TGCGCCAGCAGCACCGACCTAAGGACAGACAAAGAGACCCAGTACTTC. Its translation: CASSTDLRTDKETQYF. Using reference TRBV5-1 and TRBJ2-5 for the parts outside the CDR3, the full variable domain is KAGVTQTPRYLIKTRGQQVTLSCSPISGHRSVSWYQQTPGQGLQFLFEYFSETQRNKGNFPGRFSGRQFSNSRSEMNVSTLELGDSALYLCASSTDLRTDKETQYFGPGTRLLVL.